This T cell receptor beta chain was captured by sequencing in a study of shared clonotypes between healthy human individuals. Broader study findings: What naive subsets generally showed was a larger estimated richness than memory subsets showed.

The method was immunoSEQ multiplex PCR; TCRdb's version includes in-frame clones alone and lacks a portion of them. The sample has about 2,200,000 clones; about 92% are singletons. About this clone itself: Its target is unknown.

Selected positively for CCR7 and CD45RO-negative, naive CD8 cells excluded terminally differentiated effector memory CD45RA+ cells. Trimming removed 7 bases at V and 3 bases at J, with 19 bases between. There are 15 residues in the CDR3. The germline V gene has CDR1 SGHRS and CDR2 YFSETQ. This rearrangement joins TRBV5-1 to TRBJ1-2; maybe TRBD1 (6 bases). The receptor's source is a man between 18 and 35 years old in good health. Some clones in this sample may be carry-over from other donors' samples. The source material was naive CD8+ T cells from PBMCs. CDR3 protein: CASGSGTQDYYGYTF. As DNA, the CDR3 is TGCGCCAGCGGAAGCGGGACACAGGACTACTATGGCTACACCTTC.